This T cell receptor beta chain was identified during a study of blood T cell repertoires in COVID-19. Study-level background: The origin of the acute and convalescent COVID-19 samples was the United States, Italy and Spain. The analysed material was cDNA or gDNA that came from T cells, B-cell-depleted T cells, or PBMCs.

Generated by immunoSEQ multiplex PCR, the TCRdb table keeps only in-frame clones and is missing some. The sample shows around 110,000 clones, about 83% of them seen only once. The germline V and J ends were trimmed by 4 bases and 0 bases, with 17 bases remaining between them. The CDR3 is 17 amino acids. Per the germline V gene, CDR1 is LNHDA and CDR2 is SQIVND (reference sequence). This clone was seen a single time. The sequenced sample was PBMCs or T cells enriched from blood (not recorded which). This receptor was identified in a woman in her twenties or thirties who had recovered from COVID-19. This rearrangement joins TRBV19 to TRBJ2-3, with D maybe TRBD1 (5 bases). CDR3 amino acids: CASSTLSTASSTDTQYF. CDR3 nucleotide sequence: TGTGCCAGTAGTACCTTATCGACAGCTTCTAGCACAGATACGCAGTATTTT. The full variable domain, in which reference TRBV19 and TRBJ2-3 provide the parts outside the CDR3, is DGGITQSPKYLFRKEGQNVTLSCEQNLNHDAMYWYRQDPGQGLRLIYYSQIVNDFQKGDIAEGYSVSREKKESFPLTVTSAQKNPTAFYLCASSTLSTASSTDTQYFGPGTRLTVL.